Below, one TCR beta chain is given with its context. Antigen specificity is unknown. CD4+ T cells that had been cultured provided DNA sequenced with the Oncomine TCR Beta short-read assay. TCRdb reprocessed the PCR reads via MiXCR and lists one record per CDR3 protein. This repertoire shows around 4,800 distinct CDR3 sequences, 78% found once; its top ten account for 18%. The sample belongs to a study of vaccination and CD4 T cells after COVID-19. Noted treatment: roughly ten-day PBMC culture with coronavirus spike peptide pools or control peptides (ViraFEST assay). Study-wide results and caveats: Detection of a median around 86% of reactive clones in convalescent patients was confined to the period after vaccination.

CDR3 size: 15 residues. The ends lost 5 bases at V and 9 bases at J; junction bases unmatched: 10. The germline CDR1 and CDR2 sequences are MDHEN and SYDVKM. Input material: CD4+ T cells from blood, cultured in vitro. The V call is TRBV28, the J call TRBJ1-6, with 7 nucleotides matching TRBD1. The receptor was isolated from a human donor who had recovered from COVID-19. The CDR3 bases are TGTGCCAGCAGTCCGACAGGGAAGGGGAGTTCACCCCTCCACTTT. This encodes CASSPTGKGSSPLHF.